Below are 16 T cell receptor beta chains sequenced from a single sample in a study of shared clonotypes between healthy human individuals. The protocol was immunoSEQ multiplex PCR, while the TCRdb copy is restricted to in-frame clones and leaves out a portion. The sample comprises 2 million to 2.5 million clones, over 85% of which are singletons, and about 0.39% rests with the top ten. Sequencing input: naive CD4+ T cells from PBMCs. Subset here: CD45RA+ positively selected. The receptors derive from a man between 18 and 29 years old in good health. Some clones in this sample may be carry-over from other donors' samples.

The chain uses TRBV25-1 and TRBJ2-3; 12 bases are shared with TRBD2. The CDR3 extends over 15 amino acids. CDR1 and CDR2 from the germline V gene are MGHDK and SYGVNS. The ends lost 4 bases at V and 4 bases at J; junction bases unmatched: 3. CDR3 residues: CASSGLAGVPDTQYF. Here the CDR3 DNA reads TGTGCCAGCAGTGGACTAGCGGGAGTGCCAGATACGCAGTATTTT.

This clone was recorded only once. The J gene is TRBJ1-5, the V gene TRBV5-8; D not certain. With 8 bases removed from V and 4 bases from J, the gap between germline ends came to 13 bases. Germline V gene lookup returns CDR1 SGHTS and CDR2 YDEGEE. This CDR3 is built from 13 residues. DNA for the CDR3: TGTGCCAGTAACGCCCCCGGGAATCAGCCCCAGCATTTT. Amino acids: CASNAPGNQPQHF.

This clone came up once. This CDR3 is also generated by other DNA sequences in the sample. The chain recombines TRBV30 with TRBJ2-7; unclear D gene. V was shortened by 2 bases and J by 1 base, with 3 bases between the two germline ends. The CDR3 is 11 residues long. Germline V CDR1 and CDR2: GTSNPN, SVGIG (reference sequence). CDR3 bases: TGTGCCTGGAGTTCTTCCTACGAGCAGTACTTC. Residues: CAWSSSYEQYF.

The V and J genes are TRBV6-5 and TRBJ2-1, with D unclear. There are 16 residues in the CDR3. The V gene's germline CDR1 is MNHEY and CDR2 SVGAGI. V was clipped by 0 bases and J by 4 bases, with 13 bases between them. CDR3 protein: CASSYSRWRLYNEQFF. The CDR3 DNA reads as TGTGCCAGCAGTTACTCGCGTTGGCGCCTATACAATGAGCAGTTCTTC.

Details on this clone: The same CDR3 can be traced to other DNA sequences in this sample. The CDR3 spells CASSPPGTNEKLFF. CDR3 bases: TGTGCCAGCTCACCACCGGGCACTAATGAAAAACTGTTTTTT. V usage is TRBV18 and J usage is TRBJ1-4; D unresolved. In germline, CDR1 is KGHSH, CDR2 LQKENI. Trimming left V 0 bases short and J 2 bases short, with 4 bases between. This CDR3 is built from 14 residues.

This chain uses TRBV6-5 with TRBJ2-7; D is uncertain. CDR3 length: 15 amino acids. The germline CDR1 and CDR2 sequences are MNHEY and SVGAGI. Between the trimmed V and J ends, which lost 0 bases and 2 bases, there was a span of 11 bases. The CDR3 region is CASSYSTGNTYEQYF. DNA for the CDR3: TGTGCCAGCAGTTACTCGACTGGCAACACCTACGAGCAGTACTTC.

The chain carries TRBV18 and TRBJ1-2; TRBD1 might be the D (5 bases). CDR1 is KGHSH, CDR2 LQKENI, per germline. V dropped 4 bases and J dropped 8 bases, with 23 bases sitting between them. The CDR3 extends over 16 amino acids. This chain's CDR3 is CASSLGQGGPISGYTF. The CDR3 nucleotides read TGTGCCAGCTCACTCGGACAAGGAGGGCCTATAAGCGGCTACACCTTC.

The chain carries TRBV6-5 and TRBJ2-3, with 10 nucleotides matching TRBD2. The V gene's germline CDR1 is MNHEY and CDR2 SVGAGI. The V gene end was trimmed by 8 bases and the J gene end by 3 bases; junction bases not matched to a gene: 5. This CDR3 region has 14 residues. This CDR3 is CASGPGLATDTQYF. The CDR3 nucleotides are TGTGCCAGCGGGCCGGGACTAGCGACAGATACGCAGTATTTT.

The chain links TRBV9 to TRBJ1-5, with D possibly matching TRBD1 (5 bases). The CDR3 extends over 16 amino acids. From germline, CDR1 is SGDLS and CDR2 YYNGEE. The V and J ends lost 4 bases and 2 bases respectively, with 16 bases between them. Here the CDR3 DNA reads TGTGCCAGCAGCCCCACGGCGGGGGAGGGCAATCAGCCCCAGCATTTT. It specifies CASSPTAGEGNQPQHF.

This chain connects TRBV21-1 to TRBJ2-7; the table's D call, TRBD2, has no DNA check behind it. TRBV21-1 is an annotated pseudogene. The CDR3 runs 16 residues. CDR3 in DNA: TGTGCCAGCAGCCCCCCGCTAGCGGAATACTCCTACGAGCAGTACTTC. Protein product: CASSPPLAEYSYEQYF.

Turning to this clone: The sample has other DNA sequences that encode this CDR3 too. V usage is TRBV5-1 and J usage is TRBJ1-2; D perhaps matches TRBD1 (6 bases). The V gene lost 0 bases and the J gene lost 0 bases, with 9 bases spanning the gap. The CDR3 consists of 15 residues. Germline CDR1 is SGHRS and CDR2 is YFSETQ. The CDR3 coding sequence is TGCGCCAGCAGCTTGGCGGGGGGCTCTAACTATGGCTACACCTTC. This gives the protein CASSLAGGSNYGYTF. Combining the CDR3 with reference TRBV5-1 and TRBJ1-2 gives the whole variable domain KAGVTQTPRYLIKTRGQQVTLSCSPISGHRSVSWYQQTPGQGLQFLFEYFSETQRNKGNFPGRFSGRQFSNSRSEMNVSTLELGDSALYLCASSLAGGSNYGYTFGSGTRLTVV.

This chain joins TRBV6-1 and TRBJ2-7; 8 positions agree with TRBD1. The CDR3 runs to 15 residues. J gave up 1 base and V 4 bases, and 6 bases lay outside the gene matches. The V gene's germline CDR1 is MNHNS and CDR2 SASEGT. The CDR3 reads CASSAIGQGSYEQYF. In nucleotides, the CDR3 is TGTGCCAGCAGTGCCATAGGACAGGGATCCTACGAGCAGTACTTC.

The genes are TRBV6-6 and TRBJ1-6; D is ambiguous. Germline V gene data show CDR1 as MNHNY and CDR2 as SVGAGI (reference sequence). The CDR3 length is 15 residues. V was trimmed by 2 bases and J by 6 bases, leaving 11 bases between them. For the CDR3, the DNA is TGTGCCAGCAGTTACGAGGACCTCCCTAATTCACCCCTCCACTTT. Amino acids: CASSYEDLPNSPLHF.

This clone appeared a single time. Different DNA sequences within this sample yield the same CDR3. V usage is TRBV5-1 and J usage is TRBJ2-7; D possibly matches TRBD1 or TRBD2 (5 bases each). Trimming removed 0 bases from V and 2 bases from J, with 9 bases in between. Germline CDR1 reads SGHRS; CDR2 reads YFSETQ. The CDR3 has 14 amino acids. As DNA, the CDR3 is TGCGCCAGCAGCTTGGACGGGGACCCCTACGAGCAGTACTTC. Protein product: CASSLDGDPYEQYF. Based on the CDR3 plus reference TRBV5-1 and TRBJ2-7, the full variable domain is KAGVTQTPRYLIKTRGQQVTLSCSPISGHRSVSWYQQTPGQGLQFLFEYFSETQRNKGNFPGRFSGRQFSNSRSEMNVSTLELGDSALYLCASSLDGDPYEQYFGPGTRLTVT.

Notes on this clone: Other DNA sequences in this sample translate to the same CDR3. The chain carries TRBV30 and TRBJ1-2; D not resolved. CDR3 length: 12 amino acids. V lost 2 bases to trimming and J lost 4 bases, with 8 bases between them. Germline loops: CDR1 GTSNPN, CDR2 SVGIG (reference sequence). CDR3: CAWSPVSYGYTF. In DNA form, the CDR3 reads TGTGCCTGGAGTCCAGTGAGCTATGGCTACACCTTC.

Concerning this clone itself: Within the sample, other DNA sequences also encode this same CDR3. This chain joins TRBV5-4 and TRBJ2-1; 12 nucleotides align to TRBD2. Germline assignment: CDR1 SGHNT and CDR2 YYREEE (reference sequence). The CDR3 sequence is 16 residues long. Trimming at V came to 0 bases and at J to 5 bases, leaving 3 bases not matched to a gene. The CDR3 spells CASSLAGLAGHNEQFF. CDR3 nucleotides: TGTGCCAGCAGCTTGGCCGGACTAGCGGGGCACAATGAGCAGTTCTTC.